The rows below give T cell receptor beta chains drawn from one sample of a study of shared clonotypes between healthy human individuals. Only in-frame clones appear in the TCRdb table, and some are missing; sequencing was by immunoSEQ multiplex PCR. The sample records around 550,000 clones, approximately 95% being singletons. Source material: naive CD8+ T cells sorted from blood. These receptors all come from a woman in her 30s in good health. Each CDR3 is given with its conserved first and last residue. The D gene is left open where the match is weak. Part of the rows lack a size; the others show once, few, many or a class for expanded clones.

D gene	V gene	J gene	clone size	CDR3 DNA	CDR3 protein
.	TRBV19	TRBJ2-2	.	TGTGCCAGTAACCCGGACAGACTGAACACCGGGGAGCTGTTTTTT	CASNPDRLNTGELFF
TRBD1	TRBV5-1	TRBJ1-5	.	TGCGCCAGCAGCTTGGGAGGAGGGGGCGGTTGGCCCCAGCATTTT	CASSLGGGGGWPQHF
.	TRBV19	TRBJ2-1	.	TGTGCCAGTACTACTTTCAATGAGCAGTTCTTC	CASTTFNEQFF
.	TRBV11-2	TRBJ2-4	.	TGTGCCAGCAGCTTAGTTTCAGGCAGGGACATTCAGTACTTC	CASSLVSGRDIQYF
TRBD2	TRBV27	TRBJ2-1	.	TGTGCCAGCAGTCCCGGACTAGCGGGAGTCGGCAATGAGCAGTTCTTC	CASSPGLAGVGNEQFF
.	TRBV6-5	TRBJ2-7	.	TGTGCCAGCAGGGGAGTTTCCTACGAGCAGTACTTC	CASRGVSYEQYF
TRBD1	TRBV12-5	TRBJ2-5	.	TGTGCTAGTGGTTTGGTGACAGGGTCCGCCAACAAAGAGACCCAGTACTTC	CASGLVTGSANKETQYF
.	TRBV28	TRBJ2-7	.	TGTGCCAGCAGTGTCCTAGCGTCGTCCTACGAGCAGTACTTC	CASSVLASSYEQYF
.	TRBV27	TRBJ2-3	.	TGTGCCAGCAGTCGGGGAGAGTCCCCAGATACGCAGTATTTT	CASSRGESPDTQYF
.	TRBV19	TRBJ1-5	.	TGTGCCAGTAGTATAAGTATCCGGGGGCCCCAGCATTTT	CASSISIRGPQHF
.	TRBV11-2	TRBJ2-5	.	TGTGCCAGCAGCTTACGGGGTAAAGAGACCCAGTACTTC	CASSLRGKETQYF
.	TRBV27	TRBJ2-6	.	TGTGCCGTCCGGGCTAGGGGGGATGCTGGGGCCAACGTCCTGACTTTC	CAVRARGDAGANVLTF
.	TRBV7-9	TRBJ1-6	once	TGTGCCAGCCGGAGGGAGCTAAATTCACCCCTCCACTTT	CASRRELNSPLHF
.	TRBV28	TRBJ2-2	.	TGTGCCAGCAGTTTCCGGATGAACACCGGGGAGCTGTTTTTT	CASSFRMNTGELFF
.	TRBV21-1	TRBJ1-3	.	TGTGCCAGCAGCAAAAAAGGGGTTCTCGTGGGAAACACCATATATTTT	CASSKKGVLVGNTIYF
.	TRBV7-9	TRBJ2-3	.	TGTGCCAGCAGCTTAGGTGGAGGGGGCGCAGATACGCAGTATTTT	CASSLGGGGADTQYF
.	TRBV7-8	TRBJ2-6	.	TGTGCCAGCAGCTCTGCGACGTCGGCCAACGTCCTGACTTTC	CASSSATSANVLTF
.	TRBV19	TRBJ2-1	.	TGTGCCAGTAGTATGGGGACTCTATACAATGAGCAGTTCTTC	CASSMGTLYNEQFF
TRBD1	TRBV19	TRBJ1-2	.	TGTGCCAGTAGTATTGATCCTGACGCGGGACAGGGCTATGGCTACACCTTC	CASSIDPDAGQGYGYTF
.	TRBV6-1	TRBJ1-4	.	TGTGCCAGCAGGGAACAGGTTACTGAAAAACTGTTTTTT	CASREQVTEKLFF
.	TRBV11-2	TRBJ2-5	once	TGTGCCAGCAGCCCGAGAGCGGAACAAGAGACCCAGTACTTC	CASSPRAEQETQYF
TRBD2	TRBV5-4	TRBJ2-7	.	TGTGCCAGCAGCTGGCAGGGAGCGGGAGGGTCCTACGAGCAGTACTTC	CASSWQGAGGSYEQYF
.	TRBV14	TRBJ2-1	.	TGTGCCAGCAGCCAGGGAGCACTAGCTGAGCCCTACAATGAGCAGTTCTTC	CASSQGALAEPYNEQFF
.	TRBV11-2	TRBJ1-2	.	TGTGCCAGCAGCTTTGGTGGGCCCAACTATGGCTACACCTTC	CASSFGGPNYGYTF
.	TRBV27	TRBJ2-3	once	TGTGCCAGCAGTTTGGGCGGGATTTCGGAAGATACGCAGTATTTT	CASSLGGISEDTQYF
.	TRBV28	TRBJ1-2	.	TGTGCCAGCAGTTTAAGGGGCCGGGGCTATGGCTACACCTTC	CASSLRGRGYGYTF
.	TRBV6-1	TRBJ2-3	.	TGTGCCAGCGCATCGGGCGTCGCTAGCACAGATACGCAGTATTTT	CASASGVASTDTQYF
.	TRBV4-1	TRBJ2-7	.	TGCGCCAGCAGCCAAGGTACTGTTTCCTACGAGCAGTACTTC	CASSQGTVSYEQYF
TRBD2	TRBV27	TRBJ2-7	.	TGTGCCAGCAGAGAAGACGGGACTAGCGGCGCCTACGAGCAGTACTTC	CASREDGTSGAYEQYF
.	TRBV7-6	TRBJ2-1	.	TGTGCCAGCAGCCTAGCTAGCGAGTACCTTGGATCCTACAATGAGCAGTTCTTC	CASSLASEYLGSYNEQFF
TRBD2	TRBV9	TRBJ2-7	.	TGTGCCAGCAGCGGGGGACTAGCGGGAGACGAGCAGTACTTC	CASSGGLAGDEQYF
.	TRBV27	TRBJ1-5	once	TGTGCCAGCAGGGGAGGAGAGGGGACTCAGCCCCAGCATTTT	CASRGGEGTQPQHF
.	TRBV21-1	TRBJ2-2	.	TGTGCCAGCAGCATCTTCCGGGTGATCACCGGGGAGCTGTTTTTT	CASSIFRVITGELFF
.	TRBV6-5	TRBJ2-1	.	TGTGCCAGCAGTTACATCGGGGGCTCTGAGCAGTTCTTC	CASSYIGGSEQFF
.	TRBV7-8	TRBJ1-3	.	TGTGCCAGCAGCCCGAACAGAGGCAGAAACACCATATATTTT	CASSPNRGRNTIYF
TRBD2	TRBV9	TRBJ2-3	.	TGTGCCAGCAGCTTATCGACTAGCGGGAGCCAAGATACGCAGTATTTT	CASSLSTSGSQDTQYF
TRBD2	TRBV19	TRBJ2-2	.	TGTGCCAGTTTCGAGCGGGAGTGGACCGGGGAGCTGTTTTTT	CASFEREWTGELFF
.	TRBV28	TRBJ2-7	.	TGTGCCAGCAGTCTCGACCTTGAGGGCCGGCTCTACGAGCAGTACTTC	CASSLDLEGRLYEQYF
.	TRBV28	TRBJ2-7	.	TGTGCCAGCAGTTTACCGGCGGGGACCTACGAGCAGTACTTC	CASSLPAGTYEQYF
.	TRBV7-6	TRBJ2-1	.	TGTGCCAGCAGCTTAGCGGCGGCGGCAGAGGAGCAGTTCTTC	CASSLAAAAEEQFF
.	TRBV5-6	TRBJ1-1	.	TGTGCCAGCAGCCTAAACCCGAACACTGAAGCTTTCTTT	CASSLNPNTEAFF
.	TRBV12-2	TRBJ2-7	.	TGTGCAAGTCGCTCCCTCCCCAAAACCCGCGAGCAGTACTTC	CASRSLPKTREQYF
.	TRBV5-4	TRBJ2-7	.	TGTGCCAGCAGCTTGAACTCCTACGAGCAGTACTTC	CASSLNSYEQYF
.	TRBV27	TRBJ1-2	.	TGTGCCAGCACTGGGGTCAGTTTATTAGACTATGGCTACACCTTC	CASTGVSLLDYGYTF
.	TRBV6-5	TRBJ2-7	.	TGTGCCAGCAGTTATGATGGCGAGCAGTACTTC	CASSYDGEQYF
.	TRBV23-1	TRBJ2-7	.	TGCGCCAGCAGCCGAAGAAGGTACGAGCAGTACTTC	CASSRRRYEQYF